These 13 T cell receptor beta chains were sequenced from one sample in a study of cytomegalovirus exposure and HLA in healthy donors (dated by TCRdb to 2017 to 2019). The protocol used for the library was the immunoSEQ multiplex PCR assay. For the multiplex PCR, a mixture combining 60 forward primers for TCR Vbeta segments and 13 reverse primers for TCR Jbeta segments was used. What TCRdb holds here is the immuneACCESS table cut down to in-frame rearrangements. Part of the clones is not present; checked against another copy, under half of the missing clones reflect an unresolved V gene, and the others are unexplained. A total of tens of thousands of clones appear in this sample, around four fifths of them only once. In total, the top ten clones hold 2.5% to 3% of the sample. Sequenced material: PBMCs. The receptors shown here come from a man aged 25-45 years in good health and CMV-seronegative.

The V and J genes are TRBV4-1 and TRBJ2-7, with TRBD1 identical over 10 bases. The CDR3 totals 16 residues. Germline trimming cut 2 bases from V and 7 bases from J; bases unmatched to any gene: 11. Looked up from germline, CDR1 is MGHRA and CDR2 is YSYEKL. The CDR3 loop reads CASSQPPGQGLREQYF. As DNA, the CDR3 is TGCGCCAGCAGCCAACCTCCGGGACAGGGGCTACGAGAGCAGTACTTC.

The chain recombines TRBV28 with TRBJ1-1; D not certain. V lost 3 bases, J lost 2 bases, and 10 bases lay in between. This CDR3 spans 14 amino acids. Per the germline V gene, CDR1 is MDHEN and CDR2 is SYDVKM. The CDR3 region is CASSFLYNNTEAFF. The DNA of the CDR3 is TGTGCCAGCAGTTTTCTTTATAATAACACTGAAGCTTTCTTT.

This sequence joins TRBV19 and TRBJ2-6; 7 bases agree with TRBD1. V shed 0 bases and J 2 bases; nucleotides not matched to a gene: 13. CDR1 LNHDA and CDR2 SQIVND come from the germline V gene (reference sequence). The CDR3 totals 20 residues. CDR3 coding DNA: TGTGCCAGTAGTATAGATCTAGTAGGGACAGCCAGGGCTGGGGCCAACGTCCTGACTTTC. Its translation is CASSIDLVGTARAGANVLTF.

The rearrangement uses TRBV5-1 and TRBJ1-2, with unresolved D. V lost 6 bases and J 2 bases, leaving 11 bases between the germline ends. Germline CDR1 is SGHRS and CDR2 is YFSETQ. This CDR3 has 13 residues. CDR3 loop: CASTVGRNYGYTF. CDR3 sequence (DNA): TGCGCCAGCACCGTAGGGAGGAACTATGGCTACACCTTC.

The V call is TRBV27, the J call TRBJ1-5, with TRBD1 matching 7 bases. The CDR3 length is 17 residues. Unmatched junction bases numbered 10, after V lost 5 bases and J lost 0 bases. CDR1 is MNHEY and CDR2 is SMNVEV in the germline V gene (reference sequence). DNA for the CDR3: TGTGCCAGCAGTCCACTACAGGGGCTGATTAGCAATCAGCCCCAGCATTTT. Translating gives CASSPLQGLISNQPQHF.

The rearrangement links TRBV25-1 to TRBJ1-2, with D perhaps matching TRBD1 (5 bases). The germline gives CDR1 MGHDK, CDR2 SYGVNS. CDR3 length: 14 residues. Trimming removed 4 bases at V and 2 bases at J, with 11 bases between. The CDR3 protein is CASSGRVGNYGYTF. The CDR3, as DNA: TGTGCCAGCAGTGGCAGGGTTGGCAACTATGGCTACACCTTC.

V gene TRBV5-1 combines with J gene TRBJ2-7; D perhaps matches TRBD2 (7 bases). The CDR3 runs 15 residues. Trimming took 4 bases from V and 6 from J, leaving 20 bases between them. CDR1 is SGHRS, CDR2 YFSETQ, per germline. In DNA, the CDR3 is TGCGCCAGCAGCCAAACTTCTGCCGGGGGGCTCGAGCAGTACTTC. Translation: CASSQTSAGGLEQYF.

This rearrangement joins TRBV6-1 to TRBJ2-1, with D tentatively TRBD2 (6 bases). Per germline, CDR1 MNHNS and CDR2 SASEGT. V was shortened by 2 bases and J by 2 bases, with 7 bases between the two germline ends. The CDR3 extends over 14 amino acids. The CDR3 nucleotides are TGTGCCAGCAGTGAATCGGGGGCCTACAATGAGCAGTTCTTC. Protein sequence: CASSESGAYNEQFF.

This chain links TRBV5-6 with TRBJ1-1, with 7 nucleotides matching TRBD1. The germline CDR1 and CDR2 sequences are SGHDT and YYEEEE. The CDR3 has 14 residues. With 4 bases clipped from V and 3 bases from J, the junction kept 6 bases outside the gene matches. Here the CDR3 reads CASSQGDTDTEAFF. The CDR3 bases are TGTGCCAGCAGCCAGGGGGACACGGACACTGAAGCTTTCTTT.

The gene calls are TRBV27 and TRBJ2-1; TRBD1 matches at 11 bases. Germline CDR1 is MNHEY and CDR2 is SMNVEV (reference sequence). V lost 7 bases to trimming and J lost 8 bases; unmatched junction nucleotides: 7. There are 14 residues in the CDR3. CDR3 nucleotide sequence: TGTGCCAGCACCGACGGGACAGGGGGTCATGAGCAGTTCTTC. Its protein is CASTDGTGGHEQFF.

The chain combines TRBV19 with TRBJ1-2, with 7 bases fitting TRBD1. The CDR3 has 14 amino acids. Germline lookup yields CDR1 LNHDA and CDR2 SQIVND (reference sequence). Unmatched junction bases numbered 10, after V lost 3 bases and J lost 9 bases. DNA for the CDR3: TGTGCCAGTAGTATGGAATACAGGGGAGTTAGCTACACCTTC. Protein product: CASSMEYRGVSYTF.

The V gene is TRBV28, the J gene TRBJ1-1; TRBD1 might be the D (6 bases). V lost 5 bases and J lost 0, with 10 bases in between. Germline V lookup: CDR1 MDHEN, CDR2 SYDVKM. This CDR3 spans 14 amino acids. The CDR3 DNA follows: TGTGCCAGCAGTAACCGGGACATGAACACTGAAGCTTTCTTT. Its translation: CASSNRDMNTEAFF. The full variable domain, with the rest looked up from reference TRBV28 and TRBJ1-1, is DVKVTQSSRYLVKRTGEKVFLECVQDMDHENMFWYRQDPGLGLRLIYFSYDVKMKEKGDIPEGYSVSREKKERFSLILESASTNQTSMYLCASSNRDMNTEAFFGQGTRLTVV.

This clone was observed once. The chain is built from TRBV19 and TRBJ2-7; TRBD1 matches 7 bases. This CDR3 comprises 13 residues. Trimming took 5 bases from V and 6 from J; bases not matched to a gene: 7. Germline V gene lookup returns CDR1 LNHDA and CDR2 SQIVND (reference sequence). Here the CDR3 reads CASSRQGVGEQYF. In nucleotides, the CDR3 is TGTGCCAGTAGTCGGCAGGGGGTGGGCGAGCAGTACTTC.